The sample holds a few counts of the clone carrying this TCR beta chain. This entry is derived from a study of regulatory T cells in long-lasting Graves disease. The time point here: newly diagnosed GD, antithyroid drugs for less than 3 months. PBMC-extracted RNA yielded the TCR library. The CDR3 is 14 residues long. The V gene's germline CDR1 is KGHDR and CDR2 SFDVKD. The V gene lost 1 base and the J gene lost 5 bases, with 7 bases spanning the gap. Both iRepertoire HTBI primers and Arm-PCR of CDR3 regions were used to build the TCR beta libraries. From the multiplex PCR reads, TCRdb called clonotypes with MiXCR, one entry per CDR3 protein. Among 540,000 or so distinct CDR3 sequences, less than 15% were seen once, and the ten largest hold 8% to 10%. The data were also submitted as part of a second study, on T cells in Graves' hyperthyroidism and ophthalmopathy.

The source was peripheral blood mononuclear cells (PBMCs), collected at new diagnosis, from a patient treated with antithyroid drugs. This rearrangement joins TRBV24-1 to TRBJ2-2; D gene uncertain. The receptor was derived from a man aged 25-45 years with Graves disease. The CDR3 spells CATSDFSETGELFF. The CDR3 bases are TGTGCCACCAGTGATTTCTCAGAGACCGGGGAGCTGTTTTTT.